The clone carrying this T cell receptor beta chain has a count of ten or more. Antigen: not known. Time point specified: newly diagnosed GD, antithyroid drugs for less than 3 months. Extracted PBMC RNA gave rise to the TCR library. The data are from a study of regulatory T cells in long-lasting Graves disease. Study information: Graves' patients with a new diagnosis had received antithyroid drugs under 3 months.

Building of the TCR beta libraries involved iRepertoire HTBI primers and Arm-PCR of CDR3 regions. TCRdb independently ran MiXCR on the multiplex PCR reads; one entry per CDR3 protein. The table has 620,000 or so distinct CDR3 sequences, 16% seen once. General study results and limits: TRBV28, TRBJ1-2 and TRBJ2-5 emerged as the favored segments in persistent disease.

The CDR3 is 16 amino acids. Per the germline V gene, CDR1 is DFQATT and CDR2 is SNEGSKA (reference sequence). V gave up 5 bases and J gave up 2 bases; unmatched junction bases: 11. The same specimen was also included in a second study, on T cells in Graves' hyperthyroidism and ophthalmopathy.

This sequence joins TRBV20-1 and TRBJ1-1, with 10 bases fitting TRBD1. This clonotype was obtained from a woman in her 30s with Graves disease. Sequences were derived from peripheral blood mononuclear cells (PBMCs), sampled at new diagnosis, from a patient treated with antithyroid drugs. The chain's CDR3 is CSALQWDRGPNTEAFF. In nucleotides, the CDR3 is TGCAGTGCTCTTCAATGGGACAGGGGACCAAACACTGAAGCTTTCTTT.